This entry lists 27 T cell receptor beta chains sequenced from one sample in a study of blood T cell repertoires in COVID-19. Only in-frame clones appear in the TCRdb table, and some are missing; sequencing was by immunoSEQ multiplex PCR. The sample contains about 99,000 clones, less than 90% of which appear only once. The sample was peripheral blood. The receptors derive from a man between 70 and 80 years old with active or convalescent COVID-19.

This clone was found a few times. The chain couples TRBV28 to TRBJ1-5; 8 bases are shared with TRBD1. CDR1 is MDHEN, CDR2 SYDVKM, per germline. This CDR3 has 16 residues. Unmatched junction bases numbered 10, after V lost 8 bases and J lost 1 base. The CDR3 spells CASGVYRGESNQPQHF. DNA of the CDR3: TGTGCCAGCGGCGTATACAGGGGGGAGAGCAATCAGCCCCAGCATTTT.

The chain combines TRBV19 with TRBJ2-1; 9 bases agree with TRBD2. The CDR3 length is 15 residues. V dropped 6 bases and J dropped 5; count of bases not matched to a gene: 8. Germline CDR1 is LNHDA and CDR2 is SQIVND (reference sequence). The CDR3 loop reads CASRKAGGPNNEQFF. DNA for the CDR3: TGTGCCAGTAGAAAAGCGGGGGGCCCGAACAATGAGCAGTTCTTC.

The chain employs TRBV19 and TRBJ1-2; D is undetermined. Trimming cost V 7 bases and J 4 bases, with 16 bases left between them. CDR1 and CDR2 (germline): LNHDA, SQIVND (reference sequence). This CDR3 spans 14 amino acids. In DNA, the CDR3 is TGTGCCAGTAAGATCTTGGGCAAAACCTATGGCTACACCTTC. This translates into CASKILGKTYGYTF.

A few counts support this clone. The rearrangement links TRBV6-5 to TRBJ1-2; no clear D. This CDR3 contains 14 residues. CDR1 and CDR2 (germline): MNHEY, SVGAGI. V was clipped by 10 bases and J by 1 base, with 16 bases between them. The CDR3 region has the DNA TGTGCCACCACGGCGGGCAGGAGTAACTATGGCTACACCTTC. Protein product: CATTAGRSNYGYTF.

The V and J genes are TRBV6-2 or TRBV6-3 and TRBJ2-7; D perhaps matches TRBD1 (6 bases). Trimming cost V 6 bases and J 4 bases, with 16 bases left between them. CDR3 size: 14 residues. Germline-derived CDR1 and CDR2 are MNHEY and SVGEGT. CDR3 protein: CASSPGTIRYEQYF. Written as DNA, the CDR3 is TGTGCCAGCAGCCCCGGGACAATTCGGTACGAGCAGTACTTC.

The rearrangement links TRBV5-1 to TRBJ2-3; 10 bases are a match to TRBD2. Germline loops: CDR1 SGHRS, CDR2 YFSETQ. J lost 5 bases, V lost 4 bases, and 10 bases had no gene match. This CDR3 has 16 amino acids. The CDR3 loop is CASSLERGGLVDTQYF. As DNA, the CDR3 is TGCGCCAGCAGCCTCGAGCGGGGGGGCCTCGTAGATACGCAGTATTTT. Full variable domain (outside the CDR3, taken from reference TRBV5-1 and TRBJ2-3): KAGVTQTPRYLIKTRGQQVTLSCSPISGHRSVSWYQQTPGQGLQFLFEYFSETQRNKGNFPGRFSGRQFSNSRSEMNVSTLELGDSALYLCASSLERGGLVDTQYFGPGTRLTVL.

The chain joins TRBV27 to TRBJ1-2, with TRBD1 as a possible D gene (6 bases). Germline values: CDR1 MNHEY, CDR2 SMNVEV (reference sequence). The V and J ends lost 6 bases and 2 bases respectively, with 13 bases between them. This CDR3 has 14 amino acids. As DNA, the CDR3 is TGTGCCAGCAGGTCCACCGGGACAAACTATGGCTACACCTTC. It specifies CASRSTGTNYGYTF.

The chain is built from TRBV6-2 or TRBV6-3 and TRBJ2-2; TRBD2 is a possible D gene (6 bases). V was shortened by 6 bases and J by 1 base, with 12 bases between the two germline ends. CDR1 and CDR2 from the germline V gene are MNHEY and SVGEGT. The CDR3 loop spans 15 amino acids. The CDR3 loop is CASSPAGRNTGELFF. CDR3 DNA sequence: TGTGCCAGCAGCCCTGCCGGGAGGAACACCGGGGAGCTGTTTTTT.

Only one count was recorded for this clone. Here the CDR3 DNA reads TGTGCCAGCAGGGCCTTGGACAGGCGATCCGATGGCTACACCTTC. Protein product: CASRALDRRSDGYTF. The chain has TRBV7-9 and TRBJ1-2; 7 nucleotides match TRBD1. The CDR3 spans 15 residues. In germline, CDR1 is SEHNR, CDR2 FQNEAQ (reference sequence). V trimming: 6 bases; J trimming: 6 bases; junction bases outside the gene matches: 13.

This chain joins TRBV6-5 and TRBJ1-5; tentatively, D is TRBD1 (5 bases). Between the trimmed V and J ends, which lost 6 bases and 7 bases, there was a span of 16 bases. Germline CDR1 and CDR2: MNHEY and SVGAGI. The CDR3 consists of 14 residues. The CDR3 bases are TGTGCCAGCAGCTCGGTGCAGGGTTGGCAGCCCCAGCATTTT. Translation gives CASSSVQGWQPQHF.

The CDR3 spells CASTRENIQYF. DNA for the CDR3: TGTGCCAGCACGAGAGAAAACATTCAGTACTTC. The rearrangement links TRBV19 to TRBJ2-4; unclear D gene. This CDR3 region has 11 residues. Trimming took 9 bases from V and 5 from J, leaving 8 bases between them. Germline V lookup: CDR1 LNHDA, CDR2 SQIVND (reference sequence). The full variable domain, its missing parts supplied by reference TRBV19 and TRBJ2-4, is DGGITQSPKYLFRKEGQNVTLSCEQNLNHDAMYWYRQDPGQGLRLIYYSQIVNDFQKGDIAEGYSVSREKKESFPLTVTSAQKNPTAFYLCASTRENIQYFGAGTRLSVL.

The V and J genes are TRBV11-2 and TRBJ1-1, with 7 bases matching TRBD1. Germline values: CDR1 SGHAT, CDR2 FQNNGV. This CDR3 comprises 14 residues. V lost 5 bases and J lost 5; bases outside the gene matches: 8. CDR3 bases: TGTGCCAGCAGCCCTAGACAGGGTAGAACTGAAGCTTTCTTT. Its protein product is CASSPRQGRTEAFF. Based on the CDR3 plus reference TRBV11-2 and TRBJ1-1, the full variable domain is EAGVAQSPRYKIIEKRQSVAFWCNPISGHATLYWYQQILGQGPKLLIQFQNNGVVDDSQLPKDRFSAERLKGVDSTLKIQPAKLEDSAVYLCASSPRQGRTEAFFGQGTRLTVV.

The rearrangement links TRBV7-8 to TRBJ1-2; possible D gene TRBD1, 6 bases. Germline CDR1 reads SGHVS; CDR2 reads FQNEAQ. V was clipped by 5 bases and J by 0 bases, with 22 bases between them. This CDR3 region has 18 residues. CDR3 protein: CASSRLQNAGEANYGYTF. CDR3 sequence (DNA): TGTGCCAGCAGCCGTCTCCAGAACGCAGGGGAAGCTAACTATGGCTACACCTTC.

The rearrangement uses TRBV7-2 and TRBJ2-3, with TRBD2 matching 11 bases. Losses at the gene ends were 4 bases for V and 8 bases for J; bases not matched to a gene: 20. Germline CDR1 is SGHTA and CDR2 is FQGNSA. The CDR3 is made up of 19 amino acids. In nucleotides, the CDR3 is TGTGCCAGCAGCTCAAGACACAGCGCTAGCGGGGGGATGCTGGGTACGCAGTATTTT. Its translation: CASSSRHSASGGMLGTQYF.

CDR3 protein: CASSRNRGITEAFF. DNA of the CDR3: TGTGCCAGCAGCCGGAACAGGGGTATCACTGAAGCTTTCTTT. The chain couples TRBV3-1 (or the pseudogene TRBV3-2) to TRBJ1-1; 7 bases match TRBD1. J was trimmed by 4 bases and V by 4 bases; bases with no gene match: 6. Germline loops: CDR1 LGHDT, CDR2 YNNKEL (reference sequence). This CDR3 has 14 residues.

CDR3 sequence (DNA): TGTGCCAGCAGTCAAGGGGCAGGGGGCGTTCCGTTAGGGCCGTACTTC. This encodes CASSQGAGGVPLGPYF. The rearrangement uses TRBV7-2 and TRBJ2-5, with 8 bases lining up with TRBD1. Unmatched junction bases numbered 22, after V lost 6 bases and J lost 13 bases. The CDR3 has 16 residues. Germline values: CDR1 SGHTA, CDR2 FQGNSA.

The sample holds a few counts of this clone. The chain is built from TRBV3-1 (or the pseudogene TRBV3-2) and TRBJ1-1; D is possibly TRBD1 (6 bases). V lost 4 bases, J lost 8 bases, and 17 bases lay in between. In germline, CDR1 is LGHDT, CDR2 YNNKEL (reference sequence). The CDR3 covers 14 residues. CDR3 bases: TGTGCCAGCAGCCCGTCTACAGGGAGGGTGGAAGCTTTCTTT. Amino acid sequence: CASSPSTGRVEAFF.

The chain couples TRBV7-6 to TRBJ2-3; TRBD1 might be the D (5 bases). The CDR3 runs 15 residues. The germline gives CDR1 SGHVS, CDR2 FNYEAQ. V shed 1 base and J shed 4 bases, with 12 bases lying between them. CDR3 nucleotides: TGTGCCAGCAGCTTAGGACAGATACTCGCAGATACGCAGTATTTT. Its translation: CASSLGQILADTQYF.

This clone is a singleton in its sample. The same CDR3 is also encoded by other DNA sequences in this sample. The chain couples TRBV12-3 or TRBV12-4 to TRBJ1-4; tentatively, D is TRBD1 (6 bases). The CDR3 contains 13 residues. Trimming removed 3 bases from V and 8 bases from J, with 10 bases in between. CDR3 in amino acids: CASSLVRGEKLFF. CDR3 bases: TGTGCCAGCAGTTTGGTCAGGGGCGAAAAACTGTTTTTT.

This chain connects TRBV6-6 to TRBJ2-2; TRBD2 aligns across 7 bases. The CDR3 covers 14 residues. With V trimmed by 1 base and J by 5 bases, 1 base remained unmatched. Germline CDR1 reads MNHNY; CDR2 reads SVGAGI (reference sequence). CDR3 bases: TGTGCCAGCAGTTACTGGGAGGGTACCGGGGAGCTGTTTTTT. Its translation: CASSYWEGTGELFF.

The chain employs TRBV19 and TRBJ2-7; 7 bases are shared with TRBD2. CDR1 and CDR2 (germline): LNHDA, SQIVND (reference sequence). CDR3 length: 14 amino acids. The trim removed 5 bases at V and 2 bases at J, leaving 6 bases unmatched. CDR3 coding DNA: TGTGCCAGTAGTGTTCCTGGGAGGGCCTACGAGCAGTACTTC. This translates into CASSVPGRAYEQYF.

The rearrangement links TRBV4-1 to TRBJ1-2; unclear D gene. Trimming pared 1 base from V and 0 bases from J, leaving 12 bases between. The CDR3 runs 16 residues. Germline values: CDR1 MGHRA, CDR2 YSYEKL. CDR3 bases: TGCGCCAGCAGCCAAGGGGCCTGGGCTACTAACTATGGCTACACCTTC. The encoded protein is CASSQGAWATNYGYTF.

This clone was picked up one time. The gene calls are TRBV4-1 and TRBJ2-7, with 8 bases aligning to TRBD1. The CDR3 contains 13 residues. Per the germline V gene, CDR1 is MGHRA and CDR2 is YSYEKL. Losses at the gene ends were 3 bases for V and 4 bases for J; bases not matched to a gene: 2. CDR3 nucleotide sequence: TGCGCCAGCAGCCACGGACAGGGATACGAGCAGTACTTC. Amino acid sequence: CASSHGQGYEQYF.

This clone was counted many times. Other DNA sequences in this sample translate to the same CDR3. The rearrangement uses TRBV12-3 or TRBV12-4 and TRBJ1-1; weak D call: TRBD1 (6 bases). V was shortened by 3 bases and J by 4 bases, with 9 bases between the two germline ends. The CDR3 runs to 13 residues. For the CDR3, the DNA is TGTGCCAGCAGTTTTCAGGGGAGCACTGAAGCTTTCTTT. Its protein product is CASSFQGSTEAFF.

The chain joins TRBV28 to TRBJ2-6; the match to TRBD1 covers 7 bases. CDR3 length: 15 residues. V trimming: 7 bases; J trimming: 0 bases; junction bases outside the gene matches: 3. Germline V gives CDR1 MDHEN, CDR2 SYDVKM. This chain's CDR3 is CASTQGLSGANVLTF. The CDR3, as DNA: TGTGCCAGCACACAGGGGCTCTCTGGGGCCAACGTCCTGACTTTC.

This clone was counted once. The V and J genes are TRBV9 and TRBJ2-3; 8 nucleotides align to TRBD2. V dropped 1 base and J dropped 3; count of bases not matched to a gene: 4. The V gene's germline CDR1 is SGDLS and CDR2 YYNGEE. This CDR3 region has 15 residues. CDR3: CASSVLSGGTDTQYF. In nucleotides, the CDR3 is TGTGCCAGCAGCGTACTCAGCGGGGGTACAGATACGCAGTATTTT.

This chain links TRBV6-6 with TRBJ1-2, with D possibly matching TRBD1 (6 bases). This CDR3 is 14 amino acids long. Germline CDR1 is MNHNY and CDR2 is SVGAGI (reference sequence). V dropped 1 base and J dropped 3 bases, with 9 bases sitting between them. The CDR3 nucleotides are TGTGCCAGCAGTTACTATCAGGGGCACTATGGCTACACCTTC. Amino acids: CASSYYQGHYGYTF.